The clone carrying this T cell receptor beta chain showed up just once. What it recognizes is unknown. This sample was taken from a study of cytomegalovirus exposure and HLA in healthy donors. Study as a whole: In terms of ancestry, the Caucasian-associated cluster contained 81% of the approximately 380 genotyped donors.

Points from the study as a whole: Presence/absence analyses treated sequencing depth as roughly uniform across donors. In a later analysis, 16,951 TCR beta sequences were associated with HLA alleles at 0.05 false discovery rate.

The PCR made use of 60 Vbeta and 13 Jbeta primers. The table came from immunoSEQ multiplex PCR; TCRdb's copy has only in-frame clones and leaves some out. The sample lists 150,000 to 200,000 clones, about 80% occurring once. Trimming shortened V by 4 bases and J by 4 bases, and 8 bases separated the two germline ends. The CDR3 spans 13 residues. Per the germline V gene, CDR1 is MDHEN and CDR2 is SYDVKM. V gene TRBV28 combines with J gene TRBJ1-5; D gene unclear. This clonotype originated in a woman aged 25-40 years in good health and CMV-seronegative. The sample consisted of PBMCs. CDR3 in DNA: TGTGCCAGCAGTTCTGGACTTAATCAGCCCCAGCATTTT. Protein: CASSSGLNQPQHF.